These 29 T cell receptor beta chains came from one sample sequenced in a study of blood T cell repertoires in COVID-19. Assay: immunoSEQ multiplex PCR; the TCRdb copy retains only in-frame clones and omits some. This sample has around 200,000 clones, with 86% found just once. The sample taken for sequencing was PBMCs or T cells enriched from blood (not recorded which). The origin of the receptors is a woman aged 50 to 60 in a cohort exposed to, infected with or recovered from COVID-19 (not recorded which).

The chain is built from TRBV29-1 and TRBJ1-2; the D is unclear. Trimming left V 0 bases short and J 8 bases short, with 4 bases between. Germline CDR1 SQVTM, CDR2 ANQGSEA. The CDR3 spans 10 residues. The CDR3 protein is CSVEEGGYTF. CDR3 DNA: TGCAGCGTTGAAGAGGGCGGCTACACCTTC.

The gene calls are TRBV9 and TRBJ2-3; a weak D match, TRBD1 (7 bases). Germline V gene sequence: CDR1 SGDLS, CDR2 YYNGEE. Trimming left V 0 bases short and J 2 bases short, with 10 bases between. This CDR3 comprises 15 residues. The CDR3 sequence: CASSVAGGYTDTQYF. The CDR3 nucleotides are TGTGCCAGCAGCGTAGCAGGGGGGTACACAGATACGCAGTATTTT. Full variable domain (outside the CDR3, taken from reference TRBV9 and TRBJ2-3): DSGVTQTPKHLITATGQRVTLRCSPRSGDLSVYWYQQSLDQGLQFLIQYYNGEERAKGNILERFSAQQFPDLHSELNLSSLELGDSALYFCASSVAGGYTDTQYFGPGTRLTVL.

The J gene is TRBJ2-5, the V gene TRBV20-1, with D possibly matching TRBD1 (6 bases). The germline gives CDR1 DFQATT, CDR2 SNEGSKA (reference sequence). V was cut by 3 bases and J by 0 bases, with 8 bases left in between. This CDR3 spans 13 amino acids. The CDR3 DNA follows: TGCAGTGCTAGTAACAGGGACCAAGAGACCCAGTACTTC. Translating it yields CSASNRDQETQYF.

The chain links TRBV6-5 to TRBJ2-7; D is perhaps TRBD1 (7 bases). Germline assignment: CDR1 MNHEY and CDR2 SVGAGI. The CDR3 runs to 15 residues. With 6 bases removed from V and 3 bases from J, the gap between germline ends came to 18 bases. The CDR3 sequence: CASRAGTEVYYEQYF. For the CDR3, the DNA is TGTGCCAGCAGGGCGGGGACAGAGGTCTACTACGAGCAGTACTTC.

V is TRBV2 and J is TRBJ1-6, with D tentatively TRBD1 (6 bases). V gave up 5 bases and J gave up 7 bases, with 12 bases separating them. Germline V gene lookup returns CDR1 SNHLY and CDR2 FYNNEI. This CDR3 contains 14 residues. CDR3 amino acids: CASSYRDENSPLHF. CDR3 nucleotide sequence: TGTGCCAGCAGTTACAGGGATGAGAATTCACCCCTCCACTTT.

The V gene is TRBV9, the J gene TRBJ2-7; D is uncertain. Germline V gene data show CDR1 as SGDLS and CDR2 as YYNGEE. This CDR3 has 16 residues. V shed 6 bases and J shed 3 bases, with 22 bases lying between them. CDR3 coding DNA: TGTGCCAGCAACATAATAGATCCTCAGAGACTCTACGAGCAGTACTTC. Amino acids: CASNIIDPQRLYEQYF.

CDR3 loop: CASSKTGVNSPLHF. The CDR3 DNA follows: TGTGCCAGCAGCAAGACAGGGGTGAATTCACCCCTCCACTTT. The chain couples TRBV7-2 to TRBJ1-6, with TRBD1 matching over 8 bases. Germline trimming cut 5 bases from V and 7 bases from J; bases unmatched to any gene: 4. In germline, CDR1 is SGHTA, CDR2 FQGNSA. This CDR3 has 14 residues.

The gene calls are TRBV5-1 and TRBJ2-5; 7 nucleotides align to TRBD1. This CDR3 is 14 amino acids long. Looked up from germline, CDR1 is SGHRS and CDR2 is YFSETQ. Trimming took 0 bases from V and 3 from J; bases not matched to a gene: 2. The CDR3 DNA is TGCGCCAGCAGCTTGGAGGGGACAGAAGAGACCCAGTACTTC. Its translation: CASSLEGTEETQYF.

The V gene is TRBV19, the J gene TRBJ1-1; possibly TRBD1 for D (5 bases). Germline CDR1 is LNHDA and CDR2 is SQIVND (reference sequence). V lost 9 bases and J 6 bases, leaving 20 bases between the germline ends. The CDR3 is made up of 14 amino acids. CDR3 in amino acids: CASATPQGGPEAFF. The CDR3 DNA sequence: TGTGCCAGCGCGACCCCGCAGGGAGGTCCTGAAGCTTTCTTT.

V gene TRBV7-3 combines with J gene TRBJ2-1; 9 nucleotides match TRBD2. Losses at the gene ends were 5 bases for V and 6 bases for J; bases not matched to a gene: 11. This CDR3 comprises 16 residues. The germline gives CDR1 SGHTA, CDR2 FQGTGA. The CDR3 is CASSLRNSGGGNEQFF. Here the CDR3 DNA reads TGTGCCAGCAGCCTTCGAAATAGCGGGGGAGGCAATGAGCAGTTCTTC.

The rearrangement uses TRBV7-8 and TRBJ1-6; perhaps TRBD1 as D (6 bases). Germline values: CDR1 SGHVS, CDR2 FQNEAQ. The CDR3 contains 15 residues. Trimming shortened V by 8 bases and J by 7 bases, and 18 bases separated the two germline ends. CDR3 residues: CASRHETGPNSPLHF. The CDR3 nucleotides read TGTGCCAGCCGACACGAGACAGGACCCAATTCACCCCTCCACTTT.

Turning to this clone: This sample also contains other DNA sequences that code for the same CDR3. The genes are TRBV30 and TRBJ1-6; 7 nucleotides agree with TRBD1. V lost 3 bases, J lost 7 bases, and 6 bases stayed unmatched. Per the germline V gene, CDR1 is GTSNPN and CDR2 is SVGIG (reference sequence). This CDR3 has 14 amino acids. The CDR3 coding sequence is TGTGCCTGGAGCCGCGACAGGGTAAATTCACCCCTCCACTTT. As protein: CAWSRDRVNSPLHF.

This chain uses TRBV28 with TRBJ2-4; the match to TRBD2 covers 9 bases. The germline V gene has CDR1 MDHEN and CDR2 SYDVKM. The CDR3 contains 19 residues. The trim removed 6 bases at V and 0 bases at J, leaving 15 bases unmatched. The DNA of the CDR3 is TGTGCCAGCAGCCCGGTCGGGCGGGGGGGGCGTTTAGCCAAAAACATTCAGTACTTC. This codes for CASSPVGRGGRLAKNIQYF.

This chain connects TRBV10-1 to TRBJ1-3; no clear D gene. Germline loops: CDR1 WNHNN, CDR2 SYGVQD (reference sequence). CDR3 size: 11 residues. With 1 base removed from V and 8 bases from J, the gap between germline ends came to 3 bases. DNA for the CDR3: TGCGCCAGCAGTGAGTTCTACACCATATATTTT. This codes for CASSEFYTIYF.

Details on this clone: The sample carries other DNA sequences with the same CDR3. The chain is built from TRBV3-1 (or the pseudogene TRBV3-2) and TRBJ1-6, with D hard to call. Germline CDR1 and CDR2: LGHDT and YNNKEL (reference sequence). V was clipped by 1 base and J by 7 bases, with 8 bases between them. This CDR3 contains 14 residues. The CDR3 DNA sequence: TGTGCCAGCAGCCAAGTGGAGGGCAATTCACCCCTCCACTTT. It specifies CASSQVEGNSPLHF.

In this sample, this clone turned up a few times. This rearrangement joins TRBV5-6 to TRBJ2-7; no clear D. The V gene lost 0 bases and the J gene lost 6 bases, with 10 bases spanning the gap. The CDR3 runs to 13 residues. Germline CDR1 SGHDT, CDR2 YYEEEE. The CDR3, as DNA: TGTGCCAGCAGCTTGGGAATGAACAGCGAGCAGTACTTC. It translates to CASSLGMNSEQYF.

The CDR3 loop reads CASSLGGVNEQYF. The CDR3 region has the DNA TGTGCCAGTTCTCTCGGAGGGGTCAACGAGCAGTACTTC. V is TRBV7-9 and J is TRBJ2-7; TRBD2 is a possible D gene (6 bases). V was cut by 9 bases and J by 5 bases, with 17 bases left in between. The CDR3 contains 13 residues. Germline V CDR1 and CDR2: SEHNR, FQNEAQ (reference sequence).

The V call is TRBV7-9, the J call TRBJ1-6; 7 bases line up with TRBD1. The V and J ends lost 5 bases and 14 bases, in that order; junction bases with no gene match: 9. The germline gives CDR1 SEHNR, CDR2 FQNEAQ (reference sequence). CDR3 length: 13 amino acids. CDR3 sequence reads: CASSQGDTRSLHF. The CDR3 DNA reads TGTGCCAGCAGCCAGGGGGACACCCGCTCCCTCCACTTT.

V gene TRBV19 combines with J gene TRBJ1-5, with 10 bases lining up with TRBD1. This CDR3 is 14 amino acids long. Per germline, CDR1 LNHDA and CDR2 SQIVND (reference sequence). V lost 6 bases, J lost 8 bases, and 7 bases stayed unmatched. The CDR3 spells CASSQDRGAKPQHF. CDR3 bases: TGTGCCAGTAGCCAGGACAGGGGGGCAAAGCCCCAGCATTTT.

The sample holds a few counts of this clone. The V gene is TRBV10-1, the J gene TRBJ2-7, with D possibly being TRBD1 (6 bases). The length of the CDR3 is 14 residues. V lost 2 bases to trimming and J lost 5 bases, with 13 bases between them. From germline, CDR1 is WNHNN and CDR2 SYGVQD (reference sequence). The CDR3 loop reads CASSEGQPFDEQYF. Here the CDR3 DNA reads TGCGCCAGCAGTGAGGGACAGCCCTTCGACGAGCAGTACTTC.

The genes are TRBV5-5 and TRBJ2-2; no firm D call. The CDR3 is made up of 17 amino acids. Trimming took 1 base from V and 7 from J, leaving 20 bases between them. From germline, CDR1 is SGHKS and CDR2 YYEKEE (reference sequence). This CDR3 reads CASSLRSTSLSSGELFF. In DNA form, the CDR3 reads TGTGCCAGCAGCTTGAGGAGCACGAGCCTGTCGAGCGGGGAGCTGTTTTTT.

The genes are TRBV5-1 and TRBJ1-3, with 7 bases identical to TRBD1. The germline gives CDR1 SGHRS, CDR2 YFSETQ. J lost 3 bases, V lost 3 bases, and 15 bases had no gene match. This CDR3 is built from 18 residues. Written as DNA, the CDR3 is TGCGCCAGCAGCTCCAATCCGGGACAGTCTTTCGGTGGAAACACCATATATTTT. Residues: CASSSNPGQSFGGNTIYF.

DNA of the CDR3: TGCAGCGTGAAAGGTCCGGGACAGGGTAGCGGGGAGCTGTTTTTT. Protein sequence: CSVKGPGQGSGELFF. V usage is TRBV29-1 and J usage is TRBJ2-2; 9 positions agree with TRBD1. The germline V gene encodes CDR1 SQVTM and CDR2 ANQGSEA. Trimming removed 6 bases from V and 7 bases from J; junction bases left unmatched: 12. The CDR3 is 15 amino acids.

This clone was recorded a few times. CDR3: CASSPDRNYGYTF. For the CDR3, the DNA is TGTGCCAGCAGCCCGGACAGGAACTATGGCTACACCTTC. The chain recombines TRBV2 with TRBJ1-2; 7 nucleotides align to TRBD1. The CDR3 loop spans 13 amino acids. Germline V gene lookup returns CDR1 SNHLY and CDR2 FYNNEI. V gave up 6 bases and J gave up 2 bases; unmatched junction bases: 3.

This rearrangement joins TRBV18 to TRBJ2-3; 9 nucleotides match TRBD2. V lost 5 bases to trimming and J lost 4 bases; unmatched junction nucleotides: 10. There are 16 residues in the CDR3. The germline CDR1 and CDR2 sequences are KGHSH and LQKENI. CDR3 nucleotides: TGTGCCAGCTCATCAGGGGGACTAGCAAATTCAGATACGCAGTATTTT. It encodes CASSSGGLANSDTQYF.

This chain connects TRBV12-2 to TRBJ1-2; TRBD1, as called in the table, went unchecked against the DNA. TRBV12-2 has pseudogene status. The CDR3 contains 16 residues. In DNA, the CDR3 is TGTGCAAGTCGCAGGATCACAGGGGCAACCTACTATGGCTACACCTTC. As protein: CASRRITGATYYGYTF.

A few counts support this clone. V gene TRBV19 combines with J gene TRBJ1-1; possibly TRBD1 for D (6 bases). From germline, CDR1 is LNHDA and CDR2 SQIVND (reference sequence). Trimming left V 3 bases short and J 2 bases short, with 16 bases between. The CDR3 covers 16 residues. CDR3 protein: CASSIWGQILNTEAFF. CDR3 nucleotide sequence: TGTGCCAGTAGTATTTGGGGGCAGATACTCAACACTGAAGCTTTCTTT.

J is TRBJ1-2 and V is TRBV5-1; 8 bases match TRBD1. V lost 2 bases, J lost 6 bases, and 6 bases stayed unmatched. This CDR3 is 14 amino acids long. Germline CDR1 SGHRS, CDR2 YFSETQ. The CDR3 spells CASSFRTGKDGYTF. The CDR3 DNA reads as TGCGCCAGCAGCTTTAGGACAGGGAAGGATGGCTACACCTTC.

Concerning this clone itself: The identical CDR3 is also encoded by other nucleotide sequences in the sample. The chain carries TRBV7-8 and TRBJ1-2, with D perhaps matching TRBD1 (5 bases). The CDR3 extends over 14 amino acids. CDR1 is SGHVS, CDR2 FQNEAQ, per germline. V lost 1 base and J 1 base, leaving 7 bases between the germline ends. This chain's CDR3 is CASSLVQGNYGYTF. CDR3 sequence (DNA): TGTGCCAGCAGCTTAGTTCAGGGTAACTATGGCTACACCTTC.